Described below is a single TCR beta chain sequence and its context. The antigen is unknown. One end of the junction varies from germline; a read error may be responsible. The CDR3 contains 14 residues. CDR1 SGHNT and CDR2 YENEEA come from the germline V gene. This sample stems from a study of tumor and adjacent non-tumor tissue in lung cancer. The overall study: Patients comprised roughly 12 adenocarcinoma, 2 squamous cell carcinoma and 1 small cell lung cancer. Samples averaged roughly 4.3 million productive TCRbeta reads each. Study-wide points: In normal lung, the top 100 clones were significantly more dominant than in tumor.

TCRbeta libraries were built with three rounds of nested PCR, modified from ARM-PCR. TCRdb re-called the multiplex PCR reads through MiXCR, storing one row per CDR3 protein. This sample carries over 110,000 distinct CDR3 sequences, around 65% of them seen once, and the ten largest clones take roughly 18%. The template was RNA from unsorted bulk tissue. Newly diagnosed lung cancer patients had thoracic surgery in China, August–late 2014, without prior chemotherapy. The sequence came from a man in his sixties with small cell lung cancer. The sample comprised lung tumor tissue. The chain combines TRBV11-3 with TRBJ2-7; D gene uncertain. The DNA of the CDR3 is TGTGACAGCAGCTCATTCAGCCTCTCCTACGAGCAGTACTTC. Its translation: CDSSSFSLSYEQYF.